The 32 T cell receptor beta chains given below trace back to one sample, sequenced in a study of prognosis after radiotherapy for stage I lung cancer (dated by TCRdb to the early 2020s). Sequencing relied on an Illumina HiSeq 3000. The TCR beta CDR3 region was amplified from genomic DNA by two rounds of multiplex PCR. In the first PCR round, primers specific to each TRBV and TRBJ gene were used, and the primer sequences were filed in Chinese patent CN105087789A. The raw public reads went through TCRdb reprocessing: fastp at Q25, MiXCR clone calling, in-frame beta chains kept. Rows with a matching CDR3 protein are joined into one entry that keeps the most common DNA and genes. This sample comprises 17,000 or so distinct CDR3 sequences, 29% of them detected only once. Of the sample, approximately 31% is held by the ten largest clones. The starting material was PBMCs, obtained before or after stereotactic body radiation therapy (not recorded which). These receptors all come from a donor older than 45 with non-small cell lung cancer.

Details on this clonotype: One end of the junction varies from germline; a read error may be responsible. This chain connects TRBV27 to TRBJ2-2; 7 nucleotides match TRBD2. The CDR3 extends over 15 amino acids. Germline CDR1 and CDR2: MNHEY and SMNVEV (reference sequence). For the CDR3, the DNA is TGTGCCATCAGTTGGGGGAGGGCGAACACCGTGGAGCTGTTTTTT. It translates to CAISWGRANTVELFF.

This clonotype was detected many times. The chain couples TRBV12-3 or TRBV12-4 to TRBJ2-6; D gene unclear. V was cut by 3 bases and J by 0 bases, with 6 bases left in between. The CDR3 has 15 amino acids. CDR3 sequence: CASSFAVSGANVLTF. Written as DNA, the CDR3 is TGTGCCAGCAGTTTCGCAGTCTCTGGGGCCAACGTCCTGACTTTC.

This clonotype was observed many times. The chain joins TRBV18 to TRBJ2-7, with D perhaps TRBD1 (6 bases). Trimming shortened V by 3 bases and J by 4 bases, and 7 bases separated the two germline ends. Germline-derived CDR1 and CDR2 are KGHSH and LQKENI. The CDR3 extends over 12 amino acids. The CDR3 coding sequence is TGTGCCAGCTCACCCGACAGGTACGAGCAGTACTTC. Translating gives CASSPDRYEQYF.

V is TRBV15 and J is TRBJ2-7; D is uncertain. The CDR3 has 14 amino acids. Per the germline V gene, CDR1 is LNHNV and CDR2 is YYDKDF (reference sequence). Trimming removed 6 bases from V and 2 bases from J, with 14 bases in between. As DNA, the CDR3 is TGTGCCACCAGAGGAGCAGGCGGCCCCTACGAGCAGTACTTC. This gives the protein CATRGAGGPYEQYF.

The chain has TRBV6-5 and TRBJ2-1; TRBD2 aligns across 8 bases. CDR3 length equals 17 residues. Unmatched junction bases numbered 7, after V lost 0 bases and J lost 3 bases. CDR1 and CDR2 (germline): MNHEY, SVGAGI. The CDR3: CASSYSTNSGNYNEQFF. As DNA, the CDR3 is TGTGCCAGCAGTTACTCGACCAATAGCGGGAACTACAATGAGCAGTTCTTC.

In its sample, this clonotype was seen many times. This chain joins TRBV6-1 and TRBJ1-1, with D unresolved. The CDR3 length is 13 residues. The V gene's germline CDR1 is MNHNS and CDR2 SASEGT. V was shortened by 2 bases and J by 0 bases, with 4 bases between the two germline ends. The CDR3 sequence is CASSETLNTEAFF. CDR3 nucleotide sequence: TGTGCCAGCAGTGAAACGCTGAACACTGAAGCTTTCTTT.

Worth noting for this clonotype: Relative to the germline gene, one junction end is altered; a read error may explain this. The chain is built from TRBV6-9 and TRBJ2-3; 13 bases fit TRBD2. This CDR3 comprises 18 residues. The germline CDR1 and CDR2 sequences are MNHGY and SVAAGI. The CDR3 nucleotides are TGTGCCAGCAATTACAGGACTAGCGGGAGAGGCGGCACAGATACTCAGTATTTT. Amino acid sequence: CASNYRTSGRGGTDTQYF.

This clonotype has at least ten counts. V gene TRBV30 combines with J gene TRBJ1-4; 8 nucleotides line up with TRBD1. The V gene's germline CDR1 is GTSNPN and CDR2 SVGIG (reference sequence). V gave up 2 bases and J gave up 4 bases; unmatched junction bases: 3. The length of the CDR3 is 14 residues. CDR3 sequence: CAWSYTGGNEKLFF. The CDR3 DNA is TGTGCCTGGAGTTACACAGGGGGTAATGAAAAACTGTTTTTT.

This clonotype was recorded at least ten times. This chain joins TRBV3-1 and TRBJ2-7; the D gene is possibly TRBD2 (5 bases). CDR3 length: 16 residues. The germline CDR1 and CDR2 sequences are LGHDT and YNNKEL (reference sequence). Between the trimmed V and J ends, which lost 4 bases and 2 bases, there was a span of 18 bases. CDR3 loop: CASSPPGVLKTYEQYF. The DNA of the CDR3 is TGTGCCAGCAGCCCCCCCGGGGTATTAAAGACCTACGAGCAGTACTTC.

On this clonotype: Relative to the germline gene, one junction end is altered; a read error may explain this. This chain connects TRBV9 to TRBJ2-7, with D perhaps matching TRBD1 (6 bases). Germline V CDR1 and CDR2: SGDLS, YYNGEE. The CDR3 runs to 14 residues. The CDR3 here is CASNEGECLYDQYF. The CDR3 region has the DNA TGTGCCAGCAACGAGGGGGAGTGCCTCTACGATCAGTACTTC.

This clonotype was observed many times. The rearrangement joins TRBV19 to TRBJ2-7; possible D gene TRBD1, 7 bases. CDR1 is LNHDA and CDR2 is SQIVND in the germline V gene (reference sequence). The CDR3 is 15 residues long. Trimming removed 9 bases at V and 1 base at J, with 19 bases between. The CDR3 DNA follows: TGTGCCAGCCGAAAGACAGCAGGGGGGTCCTACGAGCAGTACTTC. As protein: CASRKTAGGSYEQYF.

This clonotype was seen at least ten times. This chain uses TRBV6-5 with TRBJ2-7, with 10 bases fitting TRBD1. Germline-derived CDR1 and CDR2 are MNHEY and SVGAGI. The CDR3 contains 15 residues. Trimming took 3 bases from V and 9 from J; bases not matched to a gene: 11. The CDR3 loop is CASSYSPGQGTGQYF. CDR3 bases: TGTGCCAGCAGTTATTCACCGGGACAGGGGACCGGGCAGTACTTC.

This clonotype was detected only once. It is likely a read error, because the conserved phenylalanine at the end of the CDR3 is missing. CDR3 sequence reads: CACIPGTPRDEQFL. The CDR3, as DNA: TGTGCCTGCATTCCCGGGACACCCCGCGATGAGCAGTTCCTC. The chain employs TRBV6-1 and TRBJ2-1, with D maybe TRBD1 (6 bases). Germline V lookup: CDR1 MNHNS, CDR2 SASEGT. V dropped 11 bases and J dropped 8 bases, with 22 bases sitting between them. This CDR3 is 14 amino acids long.

The sample holds many counts of this clonotype. The genes are TRBV5-5 and TRBJ2-5, with 9 nucleotides matching TRBD2. This CDR3 comprises 13 residues. V lost 2 bases, J lost 4 bases, and 0 bases stayed unmatched. Per germline, CDR1 SGHKS and CDR2 YYEKEE (reference sequence). CDR3 sequence: CASSLLAGETQYF. For the CDR3, the DNA is TGTGCCAGCAGCTTACTAGCGGGAGAGACCCAGTACTTC.

As to this clonotype: A far larger clone differs by one base, so this is likely a read error. The gene calls are TRBV6-4 and TRBJ2-3; 9 bases match TRBD1. The CDR3 runs 15 residues. Germline V gives CDR1 MRHNA, CDR2 SNTAGT. The V segment lost 9 bases and the J segment 2 bases; nucleotides outside the gene matches: 9. CDR3 loop: CARSWDRDSTDTQYF. DNA for the CDR3: TGTGCCAGAAGTTGGGACAGGGACTCCACAGATACGCAGTATTTT.

This clonotype was found many times. The chain combines TRBV28 with TRBJ2-1; D call uncertain. V lost 1 base to trimming and J lost 10 bases, with 8 bases between them. The CDR3 length is 12 residues. The germline CDR1 and CDR2 sequences are MDHEN and SYDVKM. CDR3 nucleotides: TGTGCCAGCAGTTTATTGACTGGCGAGCAGTTCTTC. Its protein product is CASSLLTGEQFF. Looking up the rest from reference TRBV28 and TRBJ2-1 gives the full variable domain: DVKVTQSSRYLVKRTGEKVFLECVQDMDHENMFWYRQDPGLGLRLIYFSYDVKMKEKGDIPEGYSVSREKKERFSLILESASTNQTSMYLCASSLLTGEQFFGPGTRLTVL.

This clonotype showed up many times. The V gene is TRBV28, the J gene TRBJ2-3; D remains ambiguous. The germline V gene encodes CDR1 MDHEN and CDR2 SYDVKM. With 3 bases removed from V and 2 bases from J, the gap between germline ends came to 6 bases. This CDR3 comprises 13 residues. CDR3 loop: CASSFGDTDTQYF. CDR3 nucleotide sequence: TGTGCCAGCAGTTTCGGAGACACAGATACGCAGTATTTT.

This clonotype was counted at least ten times. The chain combines TRBV19 with TRBJ2-1; D is unclear. Deletions cut 5 bases from V and 8 bases from J, with 10 bases between. Looked up from germline, CDR1 is LNHDA and CDR2 is SQIVND (reference sequence). CDR3 length: 12 amino acids. Written as DNA, the CDR3 is TGTGCCAGTAGTCGTTCTTTGCATGAGCAGTTCTTC. Its translation is CASSRSLHEQFF.

As regards this clonotype: An end of the junction does not agree with germline; a read error may underlie this. V and J are TRBV30 and TRBJ2-2; TRBD1 agrees at 7 bases. Looked up from germline, CDR1 is GTSNPN and CDR2 is SVGIG (reference sequence). This CDR3 region has 17 residues. CDR3 sequence reads: CAWSVGVYRGNTGELFF. DNA of the CDR3: TGCGCCTGGAGTGTGGGGGTATACAGGGGGAACACCGGGGAGCTGTTTTTT.

This clonotype has only a few counts. This may be a read error: a much more frequent sequence differs by one nucleotide. V is TRBV27 and J is TRBJ1-1; a weak D match, TRBD1 (5 bases). Germline V gene sequence: CDR1 MNHEY, CDR2 SMNVEV (reference sequence). The CDR3 is 13 residues long. CDR3 sequence (DNA): TGTGCCAGCAGTATTCGACAGAACACTGAAACTTTCTTT. Amino acid sequence: CASSIRQNTETFF.

This clonotype was counted many times. The chain employs TRBV10-2 and TRBJ2-1, with D tentatively TRBD1 (5 bases). The CDR3 has 16 amino acids. Trimming shortened V by 0 bases and J by 2 bases, and 11 bases separated the two germline ends. Germline-derived CDR1 and CDR2 are WSHSY and SAAADI. The CDR3 DNA reads TGCGCCAGCAGTGAGTCGACTGGACACCCCTACAATGAGCAGTTCTTC. It encodes CASSESTGHPYNEQFF.

This clonotype was counted ten times or more. This chain uses TRBV5-4 with TRBJ2-1; TRBD1 aligns across 8 bases. The CDR3 spans 15 residues. Looked up from germline, CDR1 is SGHNT and CDR2 is YYREEE (reference sequence). J was trimmed by 4 bases and V by 5 bases; bases with no gene match: 8. CDR3 bases: TGTGCCAGCAGGGCCGGGACAGGAATTTACAATGAGCAGTTCTTC. Its translation: CASRAGTGIYNEQFF. The full variable domain, its missing parts supplied by reference TRBV5-4 and TRBJ2-1, is ETGVTQSPTHLIKTRGQQVTLRCSSQSGHNTVSWYQQALGQGPQFIFQYYREEENGRGNFPPRFSGLQFPNYSSELNVNALELDDSALYLCASRAGTGIYNEQFFGPGTRLTVL.

This clonotype showed up many times. The chain links TRBV14 to TRBJ1-6; the D is unclear. This CDR3 is built from 13 residues. Germline lookup yields CDR1 SGHDN and CDR2 FVKESK. The germline V and J ends were trimmed by 4 bases and 7 bases, with 8 bases remaining between them. Here the CDR3 DNA reads TGTGCCAGCAGCCCGGGGATGAATTCACCCCTCCACTTT. Translating it yields CASSPGMNSPLHF.

In its sample, this clonotype was seen a few times. A much more abundant neighbour one base away suggests this may be a read error. The chain joins TRBV6-1 to TRBJ2-1, with D perhaps assigned TRBD1 or TRBD2 (5 bases each). The CDR3 spans 16 residues. Trimming removed 4 bases at V and 2 bases at J, with 15 bases between. Germline V gene lookup returns CDR1 MNHNS and CDR2 SASEGT. The CDR3, as DNA: TGTGCCAGCAGTGGGGGACGGAAGCCCCCCTACAATGAGCAGTTCTTC. Translation gives CASSGGRKPPYNEQFF.

Remarks on this clonotype: One base separates it from a far larger clone, so it is likely a read error. The gene calls are TRBV6-5 and TRBJ2-7; 7 bases agree with TRBD1. Germline V CDR1 and CDR2: MNHEY, SVGAGI. CDR3 length: 16 amino acids. CDR3: CASRYSRGQFSSEQYF. CDR3 bases: TGTGCCAGCAGATACTCCCGGGGACAGTTTTCTTCCGAGCAGTACTTC.

This clonotype was observed many times. V usage is TRBV20-1 and J usage is TRBJ2-3; TRBD2 aligns across 11 bases. Germline V gene sequence: CDR1 DFQATT, CDR2 SNEGSKA (reference sequence). V lost 5 bases to trimming and J lost 4 bases; unmatched junction nucleotides: 5. The CDR3 runs 14 residues. The CDR3 DNA sequence: TGCAGTGCTTTAGCGGGAGGGAGGGCAGATACGCAGTATTTT. Protein: CSALAGGRADTQYF.

About this clonotype itself: This likely reflects a read error, since a far larger clone is one base away. J is TRBJ2-6 and V is TRBV6-4, with TRBD1 matching 7 bases. From germline, CDR1 is MRHNA and CDR2 SNTAGT. V trimming: 5 bases; J trimming: 0 bases; junction bases outside the gene matches: 10. CDR3 length: 18 residues. The CDR3 bases are TGTGCCAGCAGTTATAGACAGGGTTGGAGCTCTGGGGCCAACGTCCTGACTTTC. Protein sequence: CASSYRQGWSSGANVLTF.

This clonotype was counted many times. V and J are TRBV14 and TRBJ2-7, with TRBD1 identical over 8 bases. V was pared by 4 bases and J by 6 bases, with 8 bases of the junction left unmatched. CDR3 length equals 14 residues. Germline loops: CDR1 SGHDN, CDR2 FVKESK. CDR3 sequence reads: CASSPNRGSSEQYF. DNA of the CDR3: TGTGCCAGCAGCCCCAACAGGGGGTCGTCCGAGCAGTACTTC.

This clonotype occurred many times. Compared with germline, one end of the junction differs, possibly owing to a read error. This chain uses TRBV28 with TRBJ1-4; maybe TRBD1 (6 bases). The CDR3 sequence is 13 residues long. CDR1 and CDR2 from the germline V gene are MDHEN and SYDVKM. CDR3 in amino acids: CASSSGKGTSGLF. CDR3 bases: TGTGCCAGCAGTTCCGGCAAGGGGACATCGGGACTTTTT.

On this clonotype: One end of the junction does not line up with germline, which may come from a read error. This sequence joins TRBV12-3 or TRBV12-4 and TRBJ2-3; either TRBD1 or TRBD2 may supply D (7 bases each). The CDR3 contains 15 residues. For the CDR3, the DNA is TGTGCCAGCATCCGACAGGGAGGGGGCACAGGTACGAAGTATTTT. Translated, it gives CASIRQGGGTGTKYF.

This clonotype was seen repeatedly, ten times or more. The V and J genes are TRBV30 and TRBJ1-5; no clear D. Germline-derived CDR1 and CDR2 are GTSNPN and SVGIG (reference sequence). This CDR3 is built from 13 residues. Trimming took off 2 bases at V and 2 bases at J, with 7 bases between the two ends. The CDR3 DNA reads as TGTGCCTGGAGTCCGGACGGCAATCAGCCCCAGCATTTT. It codes for CAWSPDGNQPQHF. Variable domain in full (rest from reference TRBV30 and TRBJ1-5): SQTIHQWPATLVQPVGSPLSLECTVEGTSNPNLYWYRQAAGRGLQLLFYSVGIGQISSEVPQNLSASRPQDRQFILSSKKLLLSDSGFYLCAWSPDGNQPQHFGDGTRLSIL.

This clonotype is medium-sized. The chain carries TRBV6-5 and TRBJ2-1, with D possibly matching TRBD2 (6 bases). V was shortened by 0 bases and J by 9 bases, with 24 bases between the two germline ends. This CDR3 region has 18 residues. Germline V CDR1 and CDR2: MNHEY, SVGAGI. In nucleotides, the CDR3 is TGTGCCAGCAGTTACTCCCCCTCCGGGACCCGATGGAGGGGTGAGCAGTTCTTC. Amino acid sequence: CASSYSPSGTRWRGEQFF.